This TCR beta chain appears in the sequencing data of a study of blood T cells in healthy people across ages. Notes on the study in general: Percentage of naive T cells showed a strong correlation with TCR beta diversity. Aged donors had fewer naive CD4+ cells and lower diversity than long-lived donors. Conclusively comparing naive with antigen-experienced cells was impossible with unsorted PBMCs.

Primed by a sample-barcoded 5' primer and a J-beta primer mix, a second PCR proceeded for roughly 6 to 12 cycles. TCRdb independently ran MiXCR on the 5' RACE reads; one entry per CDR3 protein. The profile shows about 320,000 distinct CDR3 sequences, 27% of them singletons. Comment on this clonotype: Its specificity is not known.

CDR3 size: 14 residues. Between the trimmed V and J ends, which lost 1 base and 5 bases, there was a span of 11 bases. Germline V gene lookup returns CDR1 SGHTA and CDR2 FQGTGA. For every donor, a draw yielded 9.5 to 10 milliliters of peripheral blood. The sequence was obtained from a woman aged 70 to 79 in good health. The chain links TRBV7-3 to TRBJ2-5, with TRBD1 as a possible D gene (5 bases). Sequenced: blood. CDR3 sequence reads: CASSLSQGYETQYF. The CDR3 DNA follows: TGTGCCAGCAGCTTAAGCCAGGGTTACGAGACCCAGTACTTC.